Included here is one TCR beta chain sequence, with context. Germline assignment: CDR1 MGHRA and CDR2 YSYEKL. Trimming stripped 1 base from V and 0 bases from J, with 7 bases between. This CDR3 has 15 residues. This sample stems from a study of control samples from healthy donors and cancer patients. Measured with immunoSEQ multiplex PCR; TCRdb has only the in-frame clones, and not every one. The sample carries about 410,000 clones, 75% to 95% recorded once. Sequences were obtained from PBMCs. This sequence joins TRBV4-1 and TRBJ2-4; D gene unclear. This clonotype was obtained from a man in his forties with head and neck cancer. The CDR3 region has the DNA TGCGCCAGCAGCCAAGTCTTGGGAGCCAAAAACATTCAGTACTTC. Protein: CASSQVLGAKNIQYF.